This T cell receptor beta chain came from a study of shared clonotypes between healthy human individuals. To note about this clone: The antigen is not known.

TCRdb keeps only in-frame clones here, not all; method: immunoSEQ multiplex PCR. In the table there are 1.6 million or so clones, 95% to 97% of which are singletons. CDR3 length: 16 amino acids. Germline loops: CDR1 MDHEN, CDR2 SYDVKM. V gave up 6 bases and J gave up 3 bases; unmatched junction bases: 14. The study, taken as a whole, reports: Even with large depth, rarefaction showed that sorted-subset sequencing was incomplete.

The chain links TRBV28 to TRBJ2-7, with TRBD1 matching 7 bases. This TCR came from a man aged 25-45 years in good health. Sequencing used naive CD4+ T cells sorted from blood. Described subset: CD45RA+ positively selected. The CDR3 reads CASSKIDRVLVYEQYF. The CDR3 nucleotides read TGTGCCAGCAGCAAAATTGACAGGGTACTAGTCTACGAGCAGTACTTC. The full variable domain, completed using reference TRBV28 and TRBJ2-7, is DVKVTQSSRYLVKRTGEKVFLECVQDMDHENMFWYRQDPGLGLRLIYFSYDVKMKEKGDIPEGYSVSREKKERFSLILESASTNQTSMYLCASSKIDRVLVYEQYFGPGTRLTVT.